This TCR beta chain was recovered during a study of blood T cell repertoires in COVID-19. For the study at large: PBMCs, B-cell-depleted T cells, or T cells were the source of the cDNA or gDNA that made up the material.

CDR3 length equals 14 residues. Germline CDR1 is SGHDT and CDR2 is YYEEEE. V dropped 4 bases and J dropped 6; count of bases not matched to a gene: 9. Original methodology: Using reference gene primer amplification, nucleated cell counts were estimated. The repertoire was sequenced with immunoSEQ multiplex PCR; TCRdb's copy has only in-frame clones and lacks some. V and J calls and clone size are those listed in that table; D and trimming were worked out from the DNA. The sample yields around 250,000 clones, over 75% seen once. Self-reported history from a screening survey and questionnaire set each donor's cohort.

The specimen was PBMCs or T cells enriched from blood (not recorded which). This TCR derives from a woman in her forties or fifties who had recovered from COVID-19. This sequence joins TRBV5-6 and TRBJ2-7, with 8 nucleotides matching TRBD2. CDR3 bases: TGTGCCAGCAGCACCGGGACTAGTGTAGGCGAGCAGTACTTC. Amino acid sequence: CASSTGTSVGEQYF.